This T cell receptor beta chain was identified during a study of blood T cell repertoires in COVID-19. The germline gives CDR1 SQVTM, CDR2 ANQGSEA. The CDR3 length is 16 residues. V trimming: 0 bases; J trimming: 8 bases; junction bases outside the gene matches: 12. Using immunoSEQ multiplex PCR, the repertoire was profiled, and TCRdb retains in-frame clones only, with some absent. This table has about 60,000 clones, 85% appearing once. Sequenced sample: peripheral blood. This chain links TRBV29-1 with TRBJ2-1, with 8 nucleotides matching TRBD1. The clonotype was recovered from a human donor in a cohort sampled during active COVID-19. This CDR3 is CSVEDPPRQGNDEQFF. As DNA, the CDR3 is TGCAGCGTTGAAGATCCCCCTAGACAGGGGAACGATGAGCAGTTCTTC.